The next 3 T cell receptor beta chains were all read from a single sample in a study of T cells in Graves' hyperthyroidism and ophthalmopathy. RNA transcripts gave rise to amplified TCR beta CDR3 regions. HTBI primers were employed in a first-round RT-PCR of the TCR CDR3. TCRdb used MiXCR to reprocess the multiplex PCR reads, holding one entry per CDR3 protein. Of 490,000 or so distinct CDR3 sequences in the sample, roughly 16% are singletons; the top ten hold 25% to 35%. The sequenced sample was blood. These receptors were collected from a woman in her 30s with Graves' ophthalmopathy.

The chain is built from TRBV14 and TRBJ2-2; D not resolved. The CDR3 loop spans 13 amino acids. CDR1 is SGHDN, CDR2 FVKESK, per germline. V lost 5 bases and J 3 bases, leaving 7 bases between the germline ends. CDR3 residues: CASSTRYTGELFF. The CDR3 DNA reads TGTGCCAGCAGCACAAGATACACCGGGGAGCTGTTTTTT. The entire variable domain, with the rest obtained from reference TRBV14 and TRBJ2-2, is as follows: EAGVTQFPSHSVIEKGQTVTLRCDPISGHDNLYWYRRVMGKEIKFLLHFVKESKQDESGMPNNRFLAERTGGTYSTLKVQPAELEDSGVYFCASSTRYTGELFFGEGSRLTVL.

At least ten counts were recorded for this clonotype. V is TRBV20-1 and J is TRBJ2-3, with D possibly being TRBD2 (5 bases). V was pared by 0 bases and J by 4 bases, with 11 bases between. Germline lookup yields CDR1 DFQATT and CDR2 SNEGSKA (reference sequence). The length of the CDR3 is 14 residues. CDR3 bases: TGCAGTGCTAGAGACGGGGATGCGGCAGATACGCAGTATTTT. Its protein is CSARDGDAADTQYF.

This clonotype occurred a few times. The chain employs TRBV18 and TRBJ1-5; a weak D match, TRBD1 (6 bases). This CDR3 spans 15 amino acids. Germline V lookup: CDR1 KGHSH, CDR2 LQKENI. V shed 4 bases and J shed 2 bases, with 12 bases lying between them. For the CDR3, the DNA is TGTGCCAGCTCACTAACGGACAGTGGCAATCAGCCCCAGCATTTT. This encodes CASSLTDSGNQPQHF. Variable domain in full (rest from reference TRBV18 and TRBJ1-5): NAGVMQNPRHLVRRRGQEARLRCSPMKGHSHVYWYRQLPEEGLKFMVYLQKENIIDESGMPKERFSAEFPKEGPSILRIQQVVRGDSAAYFCASSLTDSGNQPQHFGDGTRLSIL.